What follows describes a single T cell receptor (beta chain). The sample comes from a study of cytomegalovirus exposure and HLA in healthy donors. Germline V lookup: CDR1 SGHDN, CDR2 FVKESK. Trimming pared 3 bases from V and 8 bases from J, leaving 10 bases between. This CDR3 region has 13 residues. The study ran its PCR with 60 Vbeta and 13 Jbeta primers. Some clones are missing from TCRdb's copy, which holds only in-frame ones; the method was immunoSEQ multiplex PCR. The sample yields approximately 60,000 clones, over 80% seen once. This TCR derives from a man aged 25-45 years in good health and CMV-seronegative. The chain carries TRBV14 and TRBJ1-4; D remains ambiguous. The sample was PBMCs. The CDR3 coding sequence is TGTGCCAGCAGCCAGAGGTTGCAAGAAAAACTGTTTTTT. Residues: CASSQRLQEKLFF.